Listed below are T cell receptor beta chains from one sample, sequenced in a study of blood T cells in healthy people across ages. MiXCR was run by TCRdb on the 5' RACE reads, yielding one entry per CDR3 protein. The sample yields some 760,000 distinct CDR3 sequences, 25% seen once. These data were likewise used in another study, on T cells of mothers and their children.

Sequencing was performed on blood. The receptor set was obtained from a boy aged 10-17 years in good health. Each CDR3 is given with its conserved first and last residue. A D gene is named only where the DNA matches it firmly. Only some rows state a clone size, as once, few, many or a class for expanded clones.

V gene	D gene	J gene	clone size	CDR3 protein	CDR3 DNA
TRBV7-9	NA	TRBJ2-1	few	CASSQSWGVYNEQFF	TGTGCCAGCAGTCAATCGTGGGGAGTCTACAATGAGCAGTTCTTC
TRBV4-2	NA	TRBJ2-4	NA	CASSQEAVTDSKNIQYF	TGTGCCAGCAGCCAAGAGGCTGTAACAGACTCCAAAAACATTCAGTACTTC
TRBV5-1	NA	TRBJ1-2	few	CASSSDGRGGYTF	TGCGCCAGCAGCTCGGACGGGAGGGGTGGCTACACCTTC
TRBV29-1	NA	TRBJ2-3	NA	CSVTRGGSTDTQYF	TGCAGCGTCACCAGGGGAGGGAGCACAGATACGCAGTATTTT
TRBV4-3	NA	TRBJ2-2	few	CASSLYRTNTGELFF	TGCGCCAGCAGCCTCTACAGGACGAACACCGGGGAGCTGTTTTTT
TRBV20-1	TRBD2	TRBJ2-5	few	CSAGLGSERETQYF	TGCAGTGCTGGACTAGGATCGGAGCGGGAGACCCAGTACTTC
TRBV28	NA	TRBJ2-5	NA	CASSLIQNQETQYF	TGTGCCAGCAGTTTAATACAGAACCAAGAGACCCAGTACTTC
TRBV6-6	NA	TRBJ2-5	few	CASSLDWRGQTQYF	TGTGCCAGCAGTTTGGACTGGCGGGGGCAGACCCAGTACTTC
TRBV19	NA	TRBJ1-2	NA	CASSTPTGFTNYGYTF	TGTGCCAGTAGTACCCCGACAGGTTTCACCAATTATGGCTACACCTTC
TRBV2	NA	TRBJ1-1	few	CASSGPDLSYTEAFF	TGTGCCAGCAGTGGCCCAGACCTTTCCTACACTGAAGCTTTCTTT
TRBV12-5	NA	TRBJ2-5	NA	CASGLVPGTAQETQYF	TGTGCTAGTGGTTTGGTACCCGGGACGGCCCAAGAGACCCAGTACTTC
TRBV7-9	NA	TRBJ2-5	NA	CASSFRDVVPQETQYF	TGTGCCAGCAGCTTCCGGGACGTAGTCCCCCAAGAGACCCAGTACTTC
TRBV6-5	NA	TRBJ2-7	NA	CASSVPPREEYF	TGTGCCAGCTCGGTCCCTCCCCGTGAGGAGTACTTC
TRBV4-1	TRBD1	TRBJ1-5	few	CASSRGQGMIQPQHF	TGCGCCAGCAGCCGAGGACAGGGGATGATTCAGCCCCAGCATTTT